The 24 T cell receptor beta chains given below trace back to one sample, sequenced in a study of radiation and T cells in renal cell carcinoma. Indicated time point: blood 4 weeks post-SBRT, at nephrectomy. The sample's treatment: 15 Gy SBRT to primary tumor, nephrectomy 4 weeks later. Profiled with immunoSEQ multiplex PCR; TCRdb holds only in-frame clones, not every one. The sample has around 95,000 clones, approximately 82% seen once. The sequenced sample was blood, obtained from a patient whose treatment included radiotherapy and nephrectomy. All receptors come from a man in his sixties with renal cell carcinoma.

This clone was seen a handful of times. The rearrangement joins TRBV25-1 to TRBJ2-2, with unresolved D. The CDR3 consists of 14 residues. CDR1 and CDR2 (germline): MGHDK, SYGVNS. V lost 5 bases and J 0 bases, leaving 7 bases between the germline ends. CDR3 DNA: TGTGCCAGCAGTAACGAGGCGAACACCGGGGAGCTGTTTTTT. Translating it yields CASSNEANTGELFF.

The gene calls are TRBV18 and TRBJ1-2; D uncertain. The germline V and J ends were trimmed by 6 bases and 3 bases, with 14 bases remaining between them. The CDR3 totals 14 residues. CDR1 and CDR2 from the germline V gene are KGHSH and LQKENI. The chain's CDR3 is CASSPSGLDYGYTF. CDR3 DNA sequence: TGTGCCAGCTCCCCGAGTGGTCTCGACTATGGCTACACCTTC.

As for this clone: The junction does not match germline at one end; this may be a read error. The rearrangement uses TRBV7-8 and TRBJ2-1; D is undetermined. Germline V gives CDR1 SGHVS, CDR2 FQNEAQ. The length of the CDR3 is 14 residues. CDR3 loop: CASSLARRYIEQFF. CDR3 DNA sequence: TGTGCCAGCAGCTTAGCCCGAAGGTACATTGAGCAGTTCTTC.

The J gene is TRBJ1-2, the V gene TRBV2, with TRBD1 matching 7 bases. The CDR3 is made up of 13 amino acids. In germline, CDR1 is SNHLY, CDR2 FYNNEI. Trimming cost V 6 bases and J 1 base; bases outside gene matches: 2. This CDR3 is CASSRDSNYGYTF. The DNA of the CDR3 is TGTGCCAGCAGCCGGGACAGTAACTATGGCTACACCTTC.

The table lists this clone with a few counts. The chain joins TRBV10-2 to TRBJ2-3, with D perhaps being TRBD1 or TRBD2 (5 bases each). Trimming removed 5 bases from V and 4 bases from J, with 16 bases in between. Germline lookup yields CDR1 WSHSY and CDR2 SAAADI. The CDR3 is 15 amino acids. Here the CDR3 DNA reads TGCGCCAGCAGTCCTCCGGGACGTATCTCAGATACGCAGTATTTT. Amino acids: CASSPPGRISDTQYF.

A single count supports this clone. The chain is built from TRBV27 and TRBJ2-1; D unresolved. Trimming stripped 5 bases from V and 6 bases from J, with 11 bases between. This CDR3 contains 13 residues. The germline V gene has CDR1 MNHEY and CDR2 SMNVEV (reference sequence). The CDR3 coding sequence is TGTGCCAGCAGTGTCATGATTCTCAATGAGCAGTTCTTC. Its protein is CASSVMILNEQFF.

The chain is built from TRBV14 and TRBJ2-7; D not resolved. CDR3 size: 14 residues. Trimming stripped 0 bases from V and 2 bases from J, with 8 bases between. Germline CDR1 and CDR2: SGHDN and FVKESK. The CDR3 bases are TGTGCCAGCAGCCAAGAGTACGGCCCCTACGAGCAGTACTTC. Amino acid sequence: CASSQEYGPYEQYF.

DNA of the CDR3: TGTGCCAGCAGCACACAGGCGAACACTGAAGCTTTCTTT. Translation: CASSTQANTEAFF. V usage is TRBV7-2 and J usage is TRBJ1-1; D is possibly TRBD1 (5 bases). Germline V gene sequence: CDR1 SGHTA, CDR2 FQGNSA. CDR3 size: 13 residues. Between the trimmed V and J ends, which lost 5 bases and 1 base, there was a span of 8 bases.

The V call is TRBV4-1, the J call TRBJ2-1, with 8 bases lining up with TRBD2. The CDR3 covers 17 residues. In germline, CDR1 is MGHRA, CDR2 YSYEKL. Losses at the gene ends were 3 bases for V and 7 bases for J; bases not matched to a gene: 14. This chain's CDR3 is CASSHLLSGGPRNEQFF. In DNA form, the CDR3 reads TGCGCCAGCAGCCACCTCCTGTCGGGAGGGCCAAGGAATGAGCAGTTCTTC.

The chain joins TRBV6-5 to TRBJ1-2; 7 nucleotides agree with TRBD1. Germline loops: CDR1 MNHEY, CDR2 SVGAGI. There are 14 residues in the CDR3. The ends lost 6 bases at V and 4 bases at J; junction bases unmatched: 8. The CDR3 here is CASRSAQGGYGYTF. The CDR3 nucleotides read TGTGCCAGCAGATCCGCCCAGGGGGGCTATGGCTACACCTTC.

The rearrangement links TRBV28 to TRBJ2-7; D is perhaps TRBD2 (7 bases). Trimming cost V 2 bases and J 9 bases, with 14 bases left between them. The CDR3 runs to 13 residues. CDR1 and CDR2 (germline): MDHEN, SYDVKM. The CDR3, as DNA: TGTGCCAGCAGTTTAGAAGGGGGGGTCGGGCAGTACTTC. It is translated as CASSLEGGVGQYF.

V usage is TRBV4-1 and J usage is TRBJ2-4, with D possibly being TRBD2 (6 bases). The V gene's germline CDR1 is MGHRA and CDR2 YSYEKL. This CDR3 region has 16 residues. The V and J ends lost 0 bases and 8 bases respectively, with 17 bases between them. The CDR3 DNA reads TGCGCCAGCAGCCAAGATAGAGGGACTGACGGAGACATTCAGTACTTC. Amino acid sequence: CASSQDRGTDGDIQYF.

The chain uses TRBV7-3 and TRBJ2-1; D perhaps matches TRBD2 (5 bases). Trimming took 2 bases from V and 9 from J, leaving 8 bases between them. The CDR3 has 12 residues. The V gene's germline CDR1 is SGHTA and CDR2 FQGTGA. The CDR3 loop reads CASSLEGGEQFF. The DNA for the CDR3 is TGTGCCAGCAGCTTAGAGGGTGGTGAGCAGTTCTTC.

The chain combines TRBV10-2 with TRBJ2-7; D not certain. Between the trimmed V and J ends, which lost 2 bases and 9 bases, there was a span of 11 bases. The CDR3 loop spans 12 amino acids. From germline, CDR1 is WSHSY and CDR2 SAAADI. The CDR3 loop reads CASSETGPRQYF. CDR3 nucleotide sequence: TGCGCCAGCAGTGAGACTGGACCCCGGCAGTACTTC.

V gene TRBV9 combines with J gene TRBJ1-1; D gene unclear. This CDR3 spans 16 amino acids. The V end lost 3 bases, the J end lost 4 bases, and 19 bases lay between the germline ends. The V gene's germline CDR1 is SGDLS and CDR2 YYNGEE. The CDR3 nucleotides read TGTGCCAGCAGCGCGGGCCAAGCGTTTCGGGGCACTGAAGCTTTCTTT. Its translation: CASSAGQAFRGTEAFF.

The chain employs TRBV10-1 and TRBJ2-4, with a tentative D call TRBD1 (5 bases). The V and J ends lost 0 bases and 1 base respectively, with 7 bases between them. Looked up from germline, CDR1 is WNHNN and CDR2 is SYGVQD (reference sequence). The CDR3 covers 15 residues. The CDR3 region has the DNA TGCGCCAGCAGTGAGTCGGGGCCGGCCAAAAACATTCAGTACTTC. It codes for CASSESGPAKNIQYF.

The chain couples TRBV13 to TRBJ1-1; D unresolved. The CDR3 consists of 13 residues. Germline CDR1 reads PRHDT; CDR2 reads FYEKMQ (reference sequence). V lost 0 bases and J 3 bases, leaving 5 bases between the germline ends. The CDR3 reads CASSLGRDTEAFF. CDR3 coding DNA: TGTGCCAGCAGCTTAGGCCGGGACACTGAAGCTTTCTTT.

This sequence joins TRBV9 and TRBJ1-4; D gene ambiguous. Germline CDR1 is SGDLS and CDR2 is YYNGEE. Trimming stripped 0 bases from V and 7 bases from J, with 16 bases between. The CDR3 has 16 residues. The CDR3 DNA reads TGTGCCAGCAGCGTAGAGTCTGGGGTTCTCGGTGAAAAACTGTTTTTT. Amino acids: CASSVESGVLGEKLFF.

The chain joins TRBV19 to TRBJ2-7; a weak D match, TRBD1 (5 bases). V lost 9 bases, J lost 3 bases, and 15 bases lay in between. Germline V lookup: CDR1 LNHDA, CDR2 SQIVND (reference sequence). The CDR3 is 13 residues long. The CDR3 here is CASPGSRYYEQYF. DNA for the CDR3: TGTGCCAGCCCAGGGTCCCGCTACTACGAGCAGTACTTC.

The V call is TRBV28, the J call TRBJ1-4, with D possibly TRBD1 on 5 matching bases. Germline CDR1 MDHEN, CDR2 SYDVKM. The CDR3 length is 14 residues. V was shortened by 6 bases and J by 3 bases, with 11 bases between the two germline ends. CDR3 sequence reads: CASRYGAANEKLFF. The DNA of the CDR3 is TGTGCCAGCAGATATGGGGCAGCTAATGAAAAACTGTTTTTT.

This clone has only a few counts. The V gene is TRBV25-1, the J gene TRBJ2-7, with 7 bases aligning to TRBD2. Germline-derived CDR1 and CDR2 are MGHDK and SYGVNS. V lost 4 bases, J lost 0 bases, and 6 bases stayed unmatched. This CDR3 comprises 15 residues. CDR3 nucleotide sequence: TGTGCCAGCAGTGTCGCGGGGGTGAGCTCCTACGAGCAGTACTTC. It translates to CASSVAGVSSYEQYF.

The J gene is TRBJ2-3, the V gene TRBV5-1; 9 nucleotides match TRBD1. The V gene end was trimmed by 4 bases and the J gene end by 2 bases; junction bases not matched to a gene: 14. The CDR3 loop spans 18 amino acids. Germline loops: CDR1 SGHRS, CDR2 YFSETQ. The DNA for the CDR3 is TGCGCCAGCAGCCCCCGTCCCGGGACAGGGTTAAACACAGATACGCAGTATTTT. Amino acids: CASSPRPGTGLNTDTQYF. The entire variable domain, with the rest obtained from reference TRBV5-1 and TRBJ2-3, is as follows: KAGVTQTPRYLIKTRGQQVTLSCSPISGHRSVSWYQQTPGQGLQFLFEYFSETQRNKGNFPGRFSGRQFSNSRSEMNVSTLELGDSALYLCASSPRPGTGLNTDTQYFGPGTRLTVL.

J is TRBJ1-4 and V is TRBV7-9; weak D call: TRBD1 (5 bases). The CDR3 covers 13 residues. Germline V gives CDR1 SEHNR, CDR2 FQNEAQ (reference sequence). V lost 5 bases and J 3 bases, leaving 7 bases between the germline ends. CDR3: CASSLTANEKLFF. CDR3 sequence (DNA): TGTGCCAGCAGCCTGACAGCTAATGAAAAACTGTTTTTT.

The chain employs TRBV28 and TRBJ1-2; D not certain. The CDR3 consists of 14 residues. Germline V lookup: CDR1 MDHEN, CDR2 SYDVKM. The germline V and J ends were trimmed by 5 bases and 7 bases, with 17 bases remaining between them. CDR3 sequence reads: CASSPPAPLGGYTF. The CDR3 DNA is TGTGCCAGCAGTCCTCCGGCCCCCCTAGGTGGCTACACCTTC.